This TCR beta chain is drawn from a study of blood T cell repertoires in COVID-19 (dated by TCRdb to the early 2020s). Study-wide context: Samples covering the acute and convalescent phases of COVID-19 were provided by collaborators in the United States, Italy and Spain. The material from the prospective study consisted of cDNA or gDNA derived from T cells, B-cell-depleted T cells, or PBMCs. Subjects who had been exposed to COVID-19, were actively infected with it, or had recovered from it provided the deeply sampled blood TCRbeta repertoires that made up the dataset. A freely available public database, intended as a resource for researchers studying the immune response to SARS-CoV-2, is where the repertoires were released. The samples were drawn from the first 160 participants of the ongoing ImmuneRACE study and from under 1,500 subjects provided by 6 global collaborators. A de-identified subject ID, COVID-19 status, age in years and sex were almost always included in the sample metadata. Where available, HLA class I and class II types were taken from metadata supplied by the sample provider and were not determined by assay-based typing.

Findings and caveats that apply to the study as a whole: The amount of clinical and demographic metadata varied by source and participant and was provided uncurated.

To note about this clone: Its target antigen remains unknown. One base away there is no much larger clone; base qualities are not given.

In Seattle, one collaborating source enrolled patients while the infection was active and tracked those patients longitudinally over the course of disease. Collaborating institutions collected whole blood in K2EDTA tubes following their own protocols. For TCRbeta analysis, collaborators shipped samples in one of three forms: frozen whole blood, isolated PBMCs, or DNA extracted from either of those sample types. The immunoSEQ Assay, a bias-controlled multiplex PCR, was used to amplify TCRbeta CDR3 regions from genomic DNA. Under the source paper's analysis protocol: Within the assay, amplification of reference gene primers was used to estimate how many nucleated cells each sample contained. To quantify the absolute abundance of each unique TCRbeta CDR3 rearrangement, sequence reads were collapsed and filtered. For each sample, productive Simpson clonality was calculated by taking the square root of Simpson's diversity index across productive rearrangements. TCRdb limited this immuneACCESS table to in-frame rearrangements with V and J called. A share of clones is missing; checked studies link under half to unresolved V genes, and the rest is unexplained. V and J calls and clone size follow that table, whereas D and trimming were derived from the DNA. Present in this sample are around 280,000 clones, approximately 91% of which were seen just once. The ten largest make up roughly 10% of the sample.

From its cysteine to its phenylalanine, the CDR3 spans 15 amino acids. Kept here is only the CDR3 DNA, which spans 45 bases and is read in frame from base 1. From V the trimming removes 2 bases and from J it removes 6 bases, while the gene matches leave 8 bases of the junction unaccounted for. The germline V gene gives CDR1 as KGHDR and CDR2 as SFDVKD. The source of this sequence is a young woman with COVID-19, enrolled during active disease. The chain joins TRBV24-1 to TRBJ2-5; 7 middle bases align to TRBD2. Sequencing was performed on peripheral blood. The CDR3: CATSDWGGPPQTQYF. The DNA sequence reads TGTGCCACCAGTGATTGGGGGGGACCGCCTCAGACCCAGTACTTC.